One T cell receptor beta chain is described in this entry. The antigen remains unidentified. This PCR relied on a set of 60 Vbeta primers and 13 Jbeta primers. Assay used: immunoSEQ multiplex PCR; TCRdb lists only in-frame clones, some missing. The top ten hold around 2% of the sample, which has some 150,000 clones, almost 85% seen once. This sample was included in a study of cytomegalovirus exposure and HLA in healthy donors. Whole-study findings and limits: HLA alleles showed associations with around 15,000 TCR beta sequences in a later analysis, at a 0.05 false discovery rate. Most TCR sequences were rare, but some public TCRs occurred in many donors.

The source of this sequence is a woman aged 40 to 50 in good health and CMV-seronegative. Sequenced input: PBMCs.

The CDR3, as DNA: TGCGCCAGCAGCTTGGACGGGGGGTCCCCAGCTTTCTTT. It encodes CASSLDGGSPAFF. V gene TRBV5-1 combines with J gene TRBJ1-1, with a possible D match to TRBD1 (5 bases). Trimming removed 0 bases from V and 10 bases from J, with 13 bases in between. Germline V gene sequence: CDR1 SGHRS, CDR2 YFSETQ. The CDR3 has 13 amino acids.